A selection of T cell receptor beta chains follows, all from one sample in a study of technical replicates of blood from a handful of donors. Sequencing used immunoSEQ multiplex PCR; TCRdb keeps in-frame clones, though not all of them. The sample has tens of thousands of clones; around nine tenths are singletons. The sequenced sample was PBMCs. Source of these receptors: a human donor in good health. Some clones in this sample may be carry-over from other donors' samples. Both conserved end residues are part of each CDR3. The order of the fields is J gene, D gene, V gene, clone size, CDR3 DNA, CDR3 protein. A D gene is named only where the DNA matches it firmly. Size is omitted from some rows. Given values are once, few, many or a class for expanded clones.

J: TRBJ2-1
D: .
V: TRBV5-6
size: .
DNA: TGTGCCAGCAGCTCAGGGGGGGAGCAGTTCTTC
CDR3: CASSSGGEQFF

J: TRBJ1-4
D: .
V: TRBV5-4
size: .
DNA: TGTGCCAGCAGCTTGTTATCCGGGTTTAATGAAAAACTGTTTTTT
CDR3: CASSLLSGFNEKLFF

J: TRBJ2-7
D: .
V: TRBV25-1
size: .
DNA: TGTGCCAGCAGCCGGGCGGGGTTCTACGAGCAGTACTTC
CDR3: CASSRAGFYEQYF

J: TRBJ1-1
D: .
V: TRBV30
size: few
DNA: TGTGCCTGGAGCATGGGGCTTTCGAACACTGAAGCTTTCTTT
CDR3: CAWSMGLSNTEAFF

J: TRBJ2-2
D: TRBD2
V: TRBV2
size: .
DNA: TGTGCCAGCAGGGGACTAGCGGGGGTTCTCGGGGAGCTGTTTTTT
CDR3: CASRGLAGVLGELFF

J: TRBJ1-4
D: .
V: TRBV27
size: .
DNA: TGTGCCAGCAGTTTTGGGGGGGGCTTGGAAAAACTGTTTTTT
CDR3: CASSFGGGLEKLFF

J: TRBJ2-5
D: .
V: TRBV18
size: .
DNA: TGTGCCAGCTCACCCAGAGGCCGGCCAGAGACCCAGTACTTC
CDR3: CASSPRGRPETQYF

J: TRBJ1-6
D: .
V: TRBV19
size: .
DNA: TGTGCCAGTAGTACTAATTCCTTCTCACCCCTCCACTTT
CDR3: CASSTNSFSPLHF

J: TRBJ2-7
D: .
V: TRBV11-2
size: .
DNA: TGTGCCAGCAGCTTAACATCCCTCGTCGAGCAGTACTTC
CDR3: CASSLTSLVEQYF

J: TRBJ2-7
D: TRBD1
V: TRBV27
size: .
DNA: TGTGCCAGCAAGACCACGACAGGGCCAGTTTACGAGCAGTACTTC
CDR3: CASKTTTGPVYEQYF

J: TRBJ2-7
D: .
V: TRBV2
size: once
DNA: TGTGCCAGCAGGCGAGGGGGGGGAGGGTTTTCGTACGAGCAGTACTTC
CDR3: CASRRGGGGFSYEQYF

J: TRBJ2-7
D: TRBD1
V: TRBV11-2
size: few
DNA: TGTGCCAGCAGCAGAGACAGGGGGCTCGAGCAGTACTTC
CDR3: CASSRDRGLEQYF

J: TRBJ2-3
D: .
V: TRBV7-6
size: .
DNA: TGTGCCAGCAGCTTAGTTTCGGCAGACCTCGGGGGCACAGATACGCAGTATTTT
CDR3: CASSLVSADLGGTDTQYF

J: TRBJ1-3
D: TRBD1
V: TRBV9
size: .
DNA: TGTGCCAGCAGCGCACAGGGGACTGGAAACACCATATATTTT
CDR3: CASSAQGTGNTIYF

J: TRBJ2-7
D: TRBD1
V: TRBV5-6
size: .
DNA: TGTGCCAGCAGCCCCCCCGGACAGGGGGCATACGAGCAGTACTTC
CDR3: CASSPPGQGAYEQYF

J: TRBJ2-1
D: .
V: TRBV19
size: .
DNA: TGTGCCAGTAGTAAACAGGGGGTAGCGGGGGATGAGCAGTTCTTC
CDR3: CASSKQGVAGDEQFF

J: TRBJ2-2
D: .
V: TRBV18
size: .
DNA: TGTGCCAGCTCACCGGATGCGGGCACCGGGGAGCTGTTTTTT
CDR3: CASSPDAGTGELFF

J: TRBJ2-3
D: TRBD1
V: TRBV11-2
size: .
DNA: TGTGCCAGCAGCAAAACAACCGGGACAGGGAACACAGATACGCAGTATTTT
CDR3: CASSKTTGTGNTDTQYF

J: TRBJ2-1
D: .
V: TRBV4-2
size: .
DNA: TGTGCCAGCAGCGCCCGGTATTCTAGCGATGAGCAGTTCTTC
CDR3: CASSARYSSDEQFF

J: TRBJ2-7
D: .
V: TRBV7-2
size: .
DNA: TGTGCCAGCAGCTTAGTTCTAGGAAACTACGAGCAGTACTTC
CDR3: CASSLVLGNYEQYF

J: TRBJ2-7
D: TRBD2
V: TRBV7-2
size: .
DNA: TGTGCCAGCAGGCAAATAGCGGGAGTCCCCGAGCAGTACTTC
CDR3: CASRQIAGVPEQYF

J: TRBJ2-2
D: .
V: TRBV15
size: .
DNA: TGTGCCACCAGCCCGGGACTGTCCACCGGGGAGCTGTTTTTT
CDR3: CATSPGLSTGELFF

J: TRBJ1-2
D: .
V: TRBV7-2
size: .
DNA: TGTGCCAGCAGTTCGCACAGGGCTAACTATGGCTACACCTTC
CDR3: CASSSHRANYGYTF

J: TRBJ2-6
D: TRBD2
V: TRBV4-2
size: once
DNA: TGTGCCAGCAGCCAGGCTAGCGGGGGGGCTGCTGGGGCCAACGTCCTGACTTTC
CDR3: CASSQASGGAAGANVLTF

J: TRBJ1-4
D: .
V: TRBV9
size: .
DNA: TGTGCCAGCAGCATCGGTACTGCCGAAAAACTGTTTTTT
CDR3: CASSIGTAEKLFF

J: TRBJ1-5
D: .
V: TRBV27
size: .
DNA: TGTGCCAGCAGTTTATCCAGGGTGGGCAATCAGCCCCAGCATTTT
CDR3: CASSLSRVGNQPQHF

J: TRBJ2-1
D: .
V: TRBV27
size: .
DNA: TGTGCCAGCAGTCTCCCCCAGGCAGGGGGGTATGAGCAGTTCTTC
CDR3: CASSLPQAGGYEQFF

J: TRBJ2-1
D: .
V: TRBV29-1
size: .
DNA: TGCAGCGTTGGATTCACAGGGTACAATGAGCAGTTCTTC
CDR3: CSVGFTGYNEQFF

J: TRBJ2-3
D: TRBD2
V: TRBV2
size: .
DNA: TGTGCCAACCGGGAGCGGGGGGGTGCAGATACGCAGTATTTT
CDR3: CANRERGGADTQYF

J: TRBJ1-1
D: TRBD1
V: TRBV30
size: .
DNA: TGTGCCTGGCAGGACCCGGGACAGGGGATAACTTTCTTT
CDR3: CAWQDPGQGITFF

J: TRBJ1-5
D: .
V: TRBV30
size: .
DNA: TGTGCCTGGAGTCTCGGTCATTTCAGCAATCAGCCCCAGCATTTT
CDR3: CAWSLGHFSNQPQHF

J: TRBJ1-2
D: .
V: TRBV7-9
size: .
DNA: TGTGCCAGCAGCTCAAAAGGGGAATCAACTAACTATGGCTACACCTTC
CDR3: CASSSKGESTNYGYTF

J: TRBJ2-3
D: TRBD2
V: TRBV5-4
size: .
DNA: TGTGCCAGCAGCTTGGGACTAGCGGGAGCTGCGGATACGCAGTATTTT
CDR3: CASSLGLAGAADTQYF

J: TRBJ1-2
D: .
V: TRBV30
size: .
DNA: TGTGCCTGGAATAGGGGATATGGCTATGGCTACACCTTC
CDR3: CAWNRGYGYGYTF

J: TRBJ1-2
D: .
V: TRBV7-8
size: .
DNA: TGTGCCAGCAGTCCCAGGGAGGGGTTCGGCGGCTACACCTTC
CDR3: CASSPREGFGGYTF

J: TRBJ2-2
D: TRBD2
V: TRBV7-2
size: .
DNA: TGTGCCAGCAGCTCGACTAGCGGGCTTACCGGGGAGCTGTTTTTT
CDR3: CASSSTSGLTGELFF

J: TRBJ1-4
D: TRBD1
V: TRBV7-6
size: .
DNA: TGTGCCAGCAGCCTACAAGACAGGGGAATGGAAAAACTGTTTTTT
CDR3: CASSLQDRGMEKLFF

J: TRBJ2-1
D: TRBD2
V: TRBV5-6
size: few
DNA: TGTGCCAGCAGCCCGCTCGGAGCGGGGGGGGAGGACAATGAGCAGTTCTTC
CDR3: CASSPLGAGGEDNEQFF

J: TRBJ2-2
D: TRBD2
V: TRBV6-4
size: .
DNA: TGTGCCAGCAGAAGAGAGCGGGGGGCCGGGGAGCTGTTTTTT
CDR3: CASRRERGAGELFF

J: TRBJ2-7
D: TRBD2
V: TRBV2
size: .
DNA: TGTGCCAGCAGTGATCCGGGACTAGCGGGAGCCTACGAGCAGTACTTC
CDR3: CASSDPGLAGAYEQYF

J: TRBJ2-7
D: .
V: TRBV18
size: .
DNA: TGTGCCAGCTCACCATCGGCTAGAAGGTCCTACGAGCAGTACTTC
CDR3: CASSPSARRSYEQYF

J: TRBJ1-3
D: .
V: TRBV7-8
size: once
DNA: TGTGCCAGCAGCTTAGGTAGTTTCTTCTCTGGAAACACCATATATTTT
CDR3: CASSLGSFFSGNTIYF

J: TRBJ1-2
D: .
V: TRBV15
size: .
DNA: TGTGCCACCAGCACCGTGGACTACCTTAACTATGGCTACACCTTC
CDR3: CATSTVDYLNYGYTF

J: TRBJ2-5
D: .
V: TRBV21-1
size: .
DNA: TGTGCCAGCAGCCCTCGCCAGGGGGTCGAGACCCAGTACTTC
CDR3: CASSPRQGVETQYF

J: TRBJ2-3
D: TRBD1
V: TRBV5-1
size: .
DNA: TGCGCCAGCAGCACCGGACAGGGGGGCACAGATACGCAGTATTTT
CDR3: CASSTGQGGTDTQYF

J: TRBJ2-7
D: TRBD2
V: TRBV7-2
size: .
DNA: TGTGCCAGCAGTCTGACTAGCGGGGCATCCTACGAGCAGTACTTC
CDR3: CASSLTSGASYEQYF

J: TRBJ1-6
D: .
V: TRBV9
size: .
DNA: TGTGCCAGCAGCTCGGAGGTCAGCTCCTATAATTCACCCCTCCACTTT
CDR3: CASSSEVSSYNSPLHF

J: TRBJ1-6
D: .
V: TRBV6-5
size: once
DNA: TGTGCCAGCAGTGAAACAGGCGGCTTTTCACCCCTCCACTTT
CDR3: CASSETGGFSPLHF

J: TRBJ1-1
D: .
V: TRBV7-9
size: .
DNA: TGTGCCAGCAGCTTCGAACGGTGGGCTTTCTTT
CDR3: CASSFERWAFF

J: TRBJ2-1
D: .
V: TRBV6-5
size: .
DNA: TGTGCCAGCAGTAACACGGACAGCTCCTACAATGAGCAGTTCTTC
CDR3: CASSNTDSSYNEQFF

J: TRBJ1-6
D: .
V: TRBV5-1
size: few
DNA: TGCGCCAGCAGCTTGCTGGGACACGATAATTCACCCCTCCACTTT
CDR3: CASSLLGHDNSPLHF

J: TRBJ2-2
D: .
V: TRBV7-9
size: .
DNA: TGTGCCAGCAGCTCCAAGCTTGACGGGTCCGGGGAGCTGTTTTTT
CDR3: CASSSKLDGSGELFF

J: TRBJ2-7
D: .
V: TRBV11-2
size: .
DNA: TGTGCCAGCAGCTCTCCGCAGGGAACGGGAGCTTCCTACGAGCAGTACTTC
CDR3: CASSSPQGTGASYEQYF

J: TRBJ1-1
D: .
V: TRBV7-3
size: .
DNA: TGTGCCAGCAGCCGTGGGGGGGGTAGGACTGAAGCTTTCTTT
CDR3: CASSRGGGRTEAFF

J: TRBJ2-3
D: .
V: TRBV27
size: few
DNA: TGTGCCAGCAGGTGGCAGGGAACCGATACGCAGTATTTT
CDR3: CASRWQGTDTQYF

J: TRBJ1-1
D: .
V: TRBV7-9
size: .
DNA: TGTGCCAGCAGCTCCTACGTGGGCGTAAGGACTGAAGCTTTCTTT
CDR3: CASSSYVGVRTEAFF

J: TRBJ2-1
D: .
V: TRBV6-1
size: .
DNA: TGTGCCAGCAGTGGAAACAGGAAAAGCTCCTACAATGAGCAGTTCTTC
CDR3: CASSGNRKSSYNEQFF